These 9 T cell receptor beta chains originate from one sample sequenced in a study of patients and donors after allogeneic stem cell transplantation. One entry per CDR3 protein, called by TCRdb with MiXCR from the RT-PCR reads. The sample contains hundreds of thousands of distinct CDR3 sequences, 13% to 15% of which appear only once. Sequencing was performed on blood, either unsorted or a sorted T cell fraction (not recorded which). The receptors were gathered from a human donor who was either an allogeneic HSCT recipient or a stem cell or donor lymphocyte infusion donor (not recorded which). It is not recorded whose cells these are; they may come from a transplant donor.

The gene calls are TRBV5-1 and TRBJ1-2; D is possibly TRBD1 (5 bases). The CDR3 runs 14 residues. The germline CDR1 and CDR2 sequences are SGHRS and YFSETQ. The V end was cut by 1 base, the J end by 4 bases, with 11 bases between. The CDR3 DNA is TGCGCCAGCAGCTTGTCCGAGACAGCCTATGGCTACACCTTC. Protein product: CASSLSETAYGYTF.

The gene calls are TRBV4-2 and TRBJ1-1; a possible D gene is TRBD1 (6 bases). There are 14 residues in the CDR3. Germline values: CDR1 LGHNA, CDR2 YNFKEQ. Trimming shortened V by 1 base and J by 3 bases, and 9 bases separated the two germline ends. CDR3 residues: CASSQGTVYTEAFF. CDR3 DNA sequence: TGTGCCAGCAGCCAAGGGACAGTCTACACTGAAGCTTTCTTT.

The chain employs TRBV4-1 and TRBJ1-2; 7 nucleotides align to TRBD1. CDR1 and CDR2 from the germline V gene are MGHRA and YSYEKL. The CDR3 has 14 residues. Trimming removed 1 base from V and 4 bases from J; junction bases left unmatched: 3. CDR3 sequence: CASSQVGQVYGYTF. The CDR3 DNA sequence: TGCGCCAGCAGCCAAGTTGGACAGGTCTATGGCTACACCTTC.

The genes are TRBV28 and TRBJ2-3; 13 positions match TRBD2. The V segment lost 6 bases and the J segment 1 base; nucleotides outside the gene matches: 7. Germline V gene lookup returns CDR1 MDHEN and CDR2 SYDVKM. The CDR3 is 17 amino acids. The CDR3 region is CASRPTSGGGGTDTQYF. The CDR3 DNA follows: TGTGCCAGCAGACCCACTAGCGGGGGGGGTGGCACAGATACGCAGTATTTT.

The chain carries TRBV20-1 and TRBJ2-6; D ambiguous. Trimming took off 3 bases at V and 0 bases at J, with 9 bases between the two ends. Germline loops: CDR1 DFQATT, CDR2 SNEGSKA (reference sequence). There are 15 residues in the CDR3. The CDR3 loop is CSASAFASGANVLTF. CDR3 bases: TGCAGTGCTAGCGCCTTTGCCTCTGGGGCCAACGTCCTGACTTTC.

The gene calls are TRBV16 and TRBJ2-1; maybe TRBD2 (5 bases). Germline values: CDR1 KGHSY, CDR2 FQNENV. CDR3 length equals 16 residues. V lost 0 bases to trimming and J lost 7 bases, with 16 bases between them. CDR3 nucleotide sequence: TGTGCCAGCAGCCAATCAGGGCTAGCAGCCCGAAATGAGCAGTTCTTC. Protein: CASSQSGLAARNEQFF.

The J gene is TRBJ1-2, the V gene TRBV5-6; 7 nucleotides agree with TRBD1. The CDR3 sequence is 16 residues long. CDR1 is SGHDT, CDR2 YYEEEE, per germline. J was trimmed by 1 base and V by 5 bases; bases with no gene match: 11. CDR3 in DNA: TGTGCCAGCAGATGGAGGGGGCAGGGCATTAACTATGGCTACACCTTC. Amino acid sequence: CASRWRGQGINYGYTF.

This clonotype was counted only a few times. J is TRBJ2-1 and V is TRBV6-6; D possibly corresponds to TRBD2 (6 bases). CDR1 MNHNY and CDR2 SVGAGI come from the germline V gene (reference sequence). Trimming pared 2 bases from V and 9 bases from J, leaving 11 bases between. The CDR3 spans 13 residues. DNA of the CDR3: TGTGCCAGCAGTTACGCCGTGGGGGGTGAGCAGTTCTTC. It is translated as CASSYAVGGEQFF.

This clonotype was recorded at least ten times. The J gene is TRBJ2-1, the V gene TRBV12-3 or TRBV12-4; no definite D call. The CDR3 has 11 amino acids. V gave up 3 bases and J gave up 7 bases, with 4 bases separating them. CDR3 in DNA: TGTGCCAGCAGTTTGGTAAATGAGCAGTTCTTC. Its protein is CASSLVNEQFF.